This T cell receptor (beta chain) was found in a study of shared clonotypes between healthy human individuals. CD8 cells regarded as naive lacked CD45RO, were positively chosen for CCR7, and omitted terminally differentiated effector memory CD45RA+ cells. This CDR3 has 16 residues. From germline, CDR1 is MNHEY and CDR2 SMNVEV (reference sequence). The V and J ends lost 6 bases and 7 bases, in that order; junction bases with no gene match: 11. Turning to this clone: Other DNA sequences of this sample code for an identical CDR3.

TCRdb's table, derived via immunoSEQ multiplex PCR, lists solely in-frame clones and lacks some. The sample includes roughly 590,000 clones, around 95% of them seen just once. This chain joins TRBV27 and TRBJ2-1; 11 bases are a match to TRBD2. The sequence derives from a woman younger than 45 in good health. Sequenced sample: naive CD8+ T cells sorted from blood. CDR3 sequence: CASSSPTSGRGNEQFF. The CDR3 DNA sequence: TGTGCCAGCAGCTCACCCACTAGCGGGAGAGGGAATGAGCAGTTCTTC.